This TCR beta chain is from a study of T cell responses to AZD1222 COVID-19 vaccine. Study-level points and caveats: The reported proportion of spike-specific TCRs targeting unmutated variant regions was nearly half. White British donors predominated, females outnumbered males, and clonal diversity was possibly underestimated. Spike regions recognized by vaccine-associated CD4 TCRs spanned the protein, led by 160-218 and 743-854. The study identified only five or six AZD1222 recipients as seropositive at baseline.

The method was immunoSEQ multiplex PCR; TCRdb's version includes in-frame clones alone and lacks a portion of them. This table has about 150,000 clones, approximately 78% appearing once. The J segment lost 8 bases and the V segment lost 3 bases, leaving 6 bases of the junction unmatched. The CDR3 contains 15 residues. Germline-derived CDR1 and CDR2 are MDHEN and SYDVKM. A note on this clone: Antigen specificity is unknown.

The TCR was taken from an adult in good health. The J gene is TRBJ2-1, the V gene TRBV28, with 11 bases identical to TRBD1. The material sequenced was peripheral blood, taken on day 0 of MenACWY control vaccination. The CDR3 is CASSFLGQGEDEQFF. The CDR3 coding sequence is TGTGCCAGCAGTTTTCTGGGACAGGGGGAGGATGAGCAGTTCTTC.